The sequence of this T cell receptor (beta chain) was determined in a study of Graves' ophthalmopathy and Graves' hyperthyroidism. At the level of the study: Specimen type is peripheral blood, obtained at initial diagnosis before any treatment. Notes on the study in general: The model predicted progression of ophthalmopathy with a sensitivity of more than 60%, and its specificity was less than 85%. Separation of ophthalmopathy from stable hyperthyroidism was achieved by a 13-signature model, at approximately 90% sensitivity and around 81% specificity.

The ends were cut back, 6 bases at V and 7 bases at J, with 33 bases in the middle. The germline V gene has CDR1 SQVTM and CDR2 ANQGSEA. There are 18 residues in the CDR3. As concerns this clonotype: Its target is not known.

Amplifying from RNA transcripts, the study obtained TCR beta CDR3 regions. A first-round RT-PCR used HTBI primers, followed by a second-round multiplex PCR. A single record per CDR3 protein comes from TCRdb applying MiXCR to the multiplex PCR reads. The sample yields 600,000 to 700,000 distinct CDR3 sequences, over 40% seen once. The sequence was obtained from an adult man with Graves' ophthalmopathy. Material for sequencing was peripheral blood. V gene TRBV29-1 combines with J gene TRBJ1-2; D possibly corresponds to TRBD1 (6 bases). The chain's CDR3 is CSVENRPVGMGGLSGYTF. CDR3 DNA: TGCAGCGTCGAGAACCGGCCCGTTGGTATGGGGGGCTTAAGTGGCTACACCTTC.